The present T cell receptor (beta chain) was sequenced within a study of blood T cell repertoires in COVID-19. V shed 6 bases, J shed 0 bases, and the junction held 2 bases outside the gene matches. The length of the CDR3 is 14 residues. Germline assignment: CDR1 MNHEY and CDR2 SVGAGI. Enrollees, roughly 18 to 89 years old, lived in about two dozen US areas. The table came from immunoSEQ multiplex PCR; TCRdb's copy has only in-frame clones and leaves some out. The sample includes about 190,000 clones, around 84% of them seen just once. Material: PBMCs or T cells enriched from blood (not recorded which). The clonotype originates from a woman aged 25 to 39 who had recovered from COVID-19. The gene calls are TRBV6-5 and TRBJ1-1; TRBD1 aligns across 9 bases. CDR3 DNA: TGTGCCAGCAGCCGGGACAGGGTGAACACTGAAGCTTTCTTT. Its protein is CASSRDRVNTEAFF.